This entry describes one T cell receptor beta chain. The antigen this receptor binds is unknown. There are no base qualities to consult, and no much larger clone falls within one base. This sample was taken from a study of control samples from healthy donors and cancer patients (dated by TCRdb to the early 2020s). The V and J ends are trimmed by 3 bases and 0 bases, leaving 10 bases between them. The CDR3 spans 15 residues, from the cysteine through the phenylalanine. Solely the CDR3 DNA is kept, with 45 bases framed from the first base. The CDR1 and CDR2 encoded by the germline V gene are SGDLS and YYNGEE. To prepare the library, the immunoSEQ multiplex PCR assay was applied. TCRdb obtained this table from immuneACCESS and retained in-frame rearrangements with V and J assigned. These tables miss some clones; where compared with another copy, unresolved V genes account for less than half of the shortfall, and the remainder is unexplained. Within this sample are around 140,000 clones, with approximately 94% of them counted one time only. The ten largest account for around 14% of the sample.

Recombination joined TRBV9 with TRBJ1-3; TRBD1 is perhaps the D gene, given 6 matching bases. The TCR comes from a man between 35 and 55 years old in good health. Sequencing was performed on blood. The base sequence is TGTGCCAGCAGCGCCTCAGGGGTCTCTGGAAACACCATATATTTT. It is translated as CASSASGVSGNTIYF.